This T cell receptor beta chain stems from a study of identical twins. Addition of a universal primer site occurred through template switching, and cDNA carried unique molecular identifiers. TCRdb processed the 5' RACE reads anew with MiXCR; each CDR3 protein has one entry. The sample comprises about 390,000 distinct CDR3 sequences, approximately 8.7% of which are singletons, and over 7% rests with the top ten. Whole-study findings and limits: Recombination models fit unrelated individuals' TCR alpha sharing but underestimated twins'. Twin-shared out-of-frame alpha sequences were enriched for low generation probability.

The CDR3 has 14 residues. The ends were cut back, 4 bases at V and 4 bases at J, with 11 bases in the middle. The germline CDR1 and CDR2 sequences are SGDLS and YYNGEE. This clonotype was detected only a few times. The antigen remains undetermined. The sample comprised naive T cells sorted from blood. The sequence was collected from a woman aged 45-65 years in good health. The chain carries TRBV9 and TRBJ2-2; no reliable D call. This CDR3 reads CASSRSQSTGELFF. The CDR3 region has the DNA TGTGCCAGCAGCCGATCCCAATCCACCGGGGAGCTGTTTTTT. The variable domain in full, with the rest retrieved from reference TRBV9 and TRBJ2-2, is DSGVTQTPKHLITATGQRVTLRCSPRSGDLSVYWYQQSLDQGLQFLIQYYNGEERAKGNILERFSAQQFPDLHSELNLSSLELGDSALYFCASSRSQSTGELFFGEGSRLTVL.